A selection of T cell receptor beta chains follows, all from one sample in a study of T cell responses to AZD1222 COVID-19 vaccine. Only in-frame clones appear in the TCRdb table, and some are missing; sequencing was by immunoSEQ multiplex PCR. The data contain 120,000 to 150,000 clones, approximately 89% of them singletons. Sequencing used peripheral blood, obtained on day 0 of AZD1222 vaccination. The receptors here all came from an adult in good health. The CDR3 runs from the conserved cysteine through the conserved F or W. D genes are given only for firm matches. Clone size is stated in some rows and not others, as once, few, many or a class when expanded.

D gene	J gene	clone size	V gene	CDR3 DNA	CDR3 protein
-	TRBJ1-5	-	TRBV18	TGTGCCAGCTCAGGTGCCGTAGGGGCCCAGCATTTT	CASSGAVGAQHF
TRBD1	TRBJ1-4	once	TRBV4-2	TGTGCCAGCAGCCAAGATTGGACAGGGGTCGGGGAAAAACTGTTTTTT	CASSQDWTGVGEKLFF
-	TRBJ2-7	-	TRBV11-2	TGTGCCAGCAGCTTAGATCAGCGGTACGAGCAGTACTTC	CASSLDQRYEQYF
TRBD1	TRBJ1-4	-	TRBV4-2	TGTGCCAGCAGCCAAGCGATAGTGGCAGGGGGGGAAAAACTGTTTTTT	CASSQAIVAGGEKLFF
-	TRBJ2-7	-	TRBV6-5	TGTGCCAGCAGTTCTGCCTGGGGCGCCTTGGAGCAGTACTTC	CASSSAWGALEQYF
-	TRBJ2-2	-	TRBV6-5	TGTGCCAGTTTCTTAACCGGGGAGCTGTTTTTT	CASFLTGELFF
-	TRBJ1-1	-	TRBV7-3	TGTGCCAGCAGTCAAACGGACAGCCCTAACACTGAAGCTTTCTTT	CASSQTDSPNTEAFF
TRBD2	TRBJ2-7	-	TRBV18	TGTGCCAGCTCGCGCCGGACTAGCGGGGGACACGAGCAGTACTTC	CASSRRTSGGHEQYF
TRBD1	TRBJ1-4	-	TRBV6-5	TGTGCCAGCAGCGTTGGACAGGGAGAGGAAAAACTGTTTTTT	CASSVGQGEEKLFF
-	TRBJ2-6	-	TRBV28	TGTGCCAGCAGTTTGCTCCGCAGGCCCACTGGGGCCAACGTCCTGACTTTC	CASSLLRRPTGANVLTF
TRBD2	TRBJ2-7	-	TRBV9	TGTGCCAGCAGCCCCGGGACTAGCGGGGGGGACGAGCAGTACTTC	CASSPGTSGGDEQYF
-	TRBJ1-4	-	TRBV6-5	TGTGCCAGCAGTCCAAACAGGGCAAATGAAAAACTGTTTTTT	CASSPNRANEKLFF
TRBD2	TRBJ2-7	-	TRBV7-2	TGTGCCAGCAGCTTAGTCCCAAATCTAGCGGGGGGACTCTACGAGCAGTACTTC	CASSLVPNLAGGLYEQYF
TRBD1	TRBJ1-3	-	TRBV18	TGTGCCAGCTCATCGGACAGGGGGGCAGGAAACACCATATATTTT	CASSSDRGAGNTIYF
-	TRBJ1-1	once	TRBV2	TGTGCCAGCAGTGTTGGGGGGCTGAAATTGGACACTGAAGCTTTCTTT	CASSVGGLKLDTEAFF
TRBD1	TRBJ1-4	-	TRBV19	TGTGCCAGTAGGGCCTGGGACAGAAGTAATGAAAAACTGTTTTTT	CASRAWDRSNEKLFF
TRBD1	TRBJ1-2	-	TRBV18	TGTGCCAGCTCACCGAGGACAGGGGGCGCTTTGGATGGCTACACCTTC	CASSPRTGGALDGYTF
TRBD1	TRBJ1-5	-	TRBV19	TGTGCCAGTAGCTCTACGACAGGGCAAAATCAGCCCCAGCATTTT	CASSSTTGQNQPQHF
-	TRBJ1-2	-	TRBV7-9	TGTGCCAGCAGCTTAGATGCGGGGGTTGGCTATGGCTACACCTTC	CASSLDAGVGYGYTF
TRBD2	TRBJ2-3	-	TRBV7-2	TGTGCCAGCAGCATAGGAGCTAGCGGACCCACAGATACGCAGTATTTT	CASSIGASGPTDTQYF
TRBD1	TRBJ1-5	-	TRBV3-1/TRBV3-2	TGTGCCAGCAGCCCAGGGGGCGCGGGGCAGCCCCAGCATTTT	CASSPGGAGQPQHF
-	TRBJ2-1	-	TRBV7-3	TGTGCCAGCAGCTTTGAGGCGAGCTCCTACAATGAGCAGTTCTTC	CASSFEASSYNEQFF
-	TRBJ2-7	-	TRBV11-2	TGTGCCAGCAGCTTCAATGACGGCTACGAGCAGTACTTC	CASSFNDGYEQYF
-	TRBJ2-7	-	TRBV5-4	TGTGCCAGCAGCTTGCAGGCGGGCGCCACCTACGAGCAGTACTTC	CASSLQAGATYEQYF
-	TRBJ2-7	many	TRBV11-2	TGTGCCAGCAGCCTTACAGGTCCCGAACCTTACGAGCAGTACTTC	CASSLTGPEPYEQYF
-	TRBJ1-1	-	TRBV5-4	TGTGCCAGCAGCTTGAATCCTGGGACTGAAGCTTTCTTT	CASSLNPGTEAFF
-	TRBJ1-5	-	TRBV4-1	TGCGCCAGCAGCCAAGTCCGGGAACTTAGCAATCAGCCCCAGCATTTT	CASSQVRELSNQPQHF
TRBD1	TRBJ2-7	-	TRBV12-3/TRBV12-4	TGTGCCAGCAGGGGACAGGGGACCTACGAGCAGTACTTC	CASRGQGTYEQYF
-	TRBJ1-2	-	TRBV21-1	TGTGCCAGCAGCAAAGGTGGGGGTCGGAGCCCGGTTGGGGCCTATTATGGCTACACCTTC	CASSKGGGRSPVGAYYGYTF
-	TRBJ2-5	-	TRBV12-3/TRBV12-4	TGTGCCAGCAGTTTGAACCCGGAAGAGACCCAGTACTTC	CASSLNPEETQYF
-	TRBJ1-5	-	TRBV7-9	TGTGCCAGCAGCTTAGAGTATAGCAATCAGCCCCAGCATTTT	CASSLEYSNQPQHF
TRBD1	TRBJ1-1	-	TRBV12-3/TRBV12-4	TGTGCCAGCGGCCGCAGGGGGGACACTGAAGCTTTCTTT	CASGRRGDTEAFF
-	TRBJ2-5	once	TRBV5-4	TGTGCCAGCAGCCAGGGACCGGGCGGGACCCAGTACTTC	CASSQGPGGTQYF
-	TRBJ1-5	-	TRBV21-1	TGTGCCAGCAGCAGGGTGGGTCCGGGGCAGCCCCAGCATTTT	CASSRVGPGQPQHF
-	TRBJ2-7	-	TRBV7-2	TGTGCCAGCAGCGGGGGACTCCAAGCTTACGAGCAGTACTTC	CASSGGLQAYEQYF
TRBD1	TRBJ2-7	-	TRBV29-1	TGCAGCGTTGAAGATTCCGGGACAGGTGTGGCCGAGCAGTACTTC	CSVEDSGTGVAEQYF
-	TRBJ1-3	medium-sized	TRBV4-2	TGTGCCAGCAGCCCCGCCGCGGGTACCTCTGGAAACACCATATATTTT	CASSPAAGTSGNTIYF
-	TRBJ2-2	few	TRBV9	TGTGCCAGCAGCTTGCGGGCCGGGACACGGAACACCGGGGAGCTGTTTTTT	CASSLRAGTRNTGELFF
-	TRBJ1-1	once	TRBV6-6	TGTGCCAGCGGGCAGGAGTTTATGAACACTGAAGCTTTCTTT	CASGQEFMNTEAFF
-	TRBJ1-4	-	TRBV6-2/TRBV6-3	TGTGCCAGCAGTGACGGGTATGAAAAACTGTTTTTT	CASSDGYEKLFF
-	TRBJ1-1	-	TRBV7-2	TGTGCCAGCAGCGAAGGACTGATGAACACTGAAGCTTTCTTT	CASSEGLMNTEAFF
-	TRBJ1-6	-	TRBV9	TGTGCCAGCAGCCCCCCAAGCGACGGACGCCAAGGACCCCTCCACTTT	CASSPPSDGRQGPLHF
-	TRBJ1-2	once	TRBV7-9	TGTGCCAGCACGCCACCACAGGCCCGATCGTATGGCTACACCTTC	CASTPPQARSYGYTF
-	TRBJ1-5	-	TRBV4-2	TGTGCCAGCAGCCAAGAATCGGGGATGTATCAGCCCCAGCATTTT	CASSQESGMYQPQHF
-	TRBJ1-2	-	TRBV30	TGTGCCTGGAGACCCCAGCGGGTTGGCTACACCTTC	CAWRPQRVGYTF
-	TRBJ1-2	-	TRBV19	TGTGCCAGTAGTGACCAAGACCCAGCTAACTATGGCTACACCTTC	CASSDQDPANYGYTF
-	TRBJ1-3	-	TRBV9	TGTGCCAGCAGCGCACGGGGATTATCTGGAAACACCATATATTTT	CASSARGLSGNTIYF